Below are 28 T cell receptor beta chains sequenced from a single sample in a study of blood T cell repertoires in COVID-19. Method: immunoSEQ multiplex PCR; TCRdb's copy keeps in-frame clones and lacks some. There are approximately 100,000 clones in the sample; 85% to 90% occur only once, and 19% lies in the top ten. Sequencing used peripheral blood. These receptors originate from a human donor with acute or convalescent COVID-19. The donor label of this sample is uncertain.

This chain joins TRBV7-2 and TRBJ1-6; possibly TRBD1 for D (5 bases). V lost 2 bases to trimming and J lost 5 bases, with 7 bases between them. This CDR3 comprises 14 residues. From germline, CDR1 is SGHTA and CDR2 FQGNSA. CDR3 region: CASSLTGNNSPLHF. CDR3 bases: TGTGCCAGCAGCTTAACAGGCAATAATTCACCCCTCCACTTT.

J is TRBJ2-4 and V is TRBV24-1, with 7 bases that match TRBD1. CDR1 is KGHDR and CDR2 is SFDVKD in the germline V gene. The V segment lost 3 bases and the J segment 0 bases; nucleotides outside the gene matches: 7. CDR3 length equals 17 residues. CDR3 DNA sequence: TGTGCCACCAGTGATGACAGGGTTCGGAGAGCCAAAAACATTCAGTACTTC. This encodes CATSDDRVRRAKNIQYF.

This rearrangement joins TRBV3-1 (or the pseudogene TRBV3-2) to TRBJ2-7; 15 nucleotides align to TRBD2. With 10 bases clipped from V and 6 bases from J, the junction kept 4 bases outside the gene matches. This CDR3 has 13 amino acids. The germline gives CDR1 LGHDT, CDR2 YNNKEL (reference sequence). The CDR3 sequence is CATEGLAGGEQYF. The CDR3 DNA follows: TGTGCCACCGAGGGACTAGCGGGAGGCGAGCAGTACTTC.

The rearrangement uses TRBV6-9 and TRBJ1-2; D unclear. The CDR3 has 16 amino acids. Germline V CDR1 and CDR2: MNHGY, SVAAGI. V gave up 0 bases and J gave up 6 bases, with 17 bases separating them. The CDR3 DNA reads TGTGCCAGCAGTTATTCGCCCCCCGTGGAGGGCAATGGCTACACCTTC. This codes for CASSYSPPVEGNGYTF.

This clone was found a few times. The chain carries TRBV7-9 and TRBJ1-2; 9 bases are shared with TRBD1. CDR3 size: 15 residues. Germline V gene sequence: CDR1 SEHNR, CDR2 FQNEAQ (reference sequence). V lost 5 bases, J lost 5 bases, and 9 bases stayed unmatched. Here the CDR3 reads CASSPGQGRWYGYTF. CDR3 nucleotides: TGTGCCAGCAGCCCAGGACAGGGGCGATGGTATGGCTACACCTTC.

The J gene is TRBJ1-1, the V gene TRBV6-1, with 9 bases that match TRBD1. The CDR3 has 15 residues. V lost 0 bases to trimming and J lost 3 bases; unmatched junction nucleotides: 2. Germline CDR1 and CDR2: MNHNS and SASEGT. CDR3: CASSEAGTGYTEAFF. The CDR3 DNA follows: TGTGCCAGCAGTGAAGCAGGGACAGGGTACACTGAAGCTTTCTTT.

The V gene is TRBV4-2, the J gene TRBJ2-1; 7 positions match TRBD2. After removal of 4 bases from V and 14 bases from J, the junction contained 17 bases not matched to a gene. CDR1 LGHNA and CDR2 YNFKEQ come from the germline V gene. The CDR3 has 15 amino acids. The CDR3, as DNA: TGTGCCAGCAGCCCCTACTCGAGCGGGACCCCCGGGGAGTTCTTC. Translation: CASSPYSSGTPGEFF.

This clone was observed a single time. V is TRBV28 and J is TRBJ1-4; D ambiguous. The germline V and J ends were trimmed by 3 bases and 8 bases, with 13 bases remaining between them. Germline assignment: CDR1 MDHEN and CDR2 SYDVKM. CDR3 length: 14 residues. The CDR3 protein is CASSLGQSLEKLFF. The CDR3 nucleotides read TGTGCCAGCAGTTTGGGCCAAAGTTTAGAAAAACTGTTTTTT.

This clone was seen just once. The V gene is TRBV7-2, the J gene TRBJ2-3; 7 bases match TRBD1. CDR3 length: 14 amino acids. Germline CDR1 and CDR2: SGHTA and FQGNSA. The V segment lost 5 bases and the J segment 3 bases; nucleotides outside the gene matches: 5. The CDR3 region is CASSRDRGTDTQYF. Written as DNA, the CDR3 is TGTGCCAGCAGCCGGGACAGAGGGACAGATACGCAGTATTTT.

The chain employs TRBV5-5 and TRBJ1-6, with 7 positions matching TRBD1. The length of the CDR3 is 13 residues. Germline V gene lookup returns CDR1 SGHKS and CDR2 YYEKEE (reference sequence). V shed 0 bases, J shed 15 bases, and the junction held 6 bases outside the gene matches. CDR3 amino acids: CASSLAPGGNLHF. The CDR3 DNA is TGTGCCAGCAGCTTGGCCCCAGGGGGGAACCTCCACTTT.

This rearrangement joins TRBV18 to TRBJ1-3; D is undetermined. The germline V gene has CDR1 KGHSH and CDR2 LQKENI. Deletions cut 2 bases from V and 0 bases from J, with 11 bases between. CDR3 size: 16 residues. The CDR3 coding sequence is TGTGCCAGCTCACCAGAAGTCAGTCGCTCTGGAAACACCATATATTTT. As protein: CASSPEVSRSGNTIYF.

The chain employs TRBV4-3 and TRBJ2-4; 7 bases are a match to TRBD2. The V gene end was trimmed by 0 bases and the J gene end by 7 bases; junction bases not matched to a gene: 6. This CDR3 is 15 amino acids long. Germline values: CDR1 LGHNA, CDR2 YSLEER. The CDR3 reads CASSQEPRGVNIQYF. CDR3 in DNA: TGCGCCAGCAGCCAAGAACCACGGGGGGTCAACATTCAGTACTTC.

The genes are TRBV6-5 and TRBJ1-1; 7 nucleotides agree with TRBD1. The trim removed 5 bases at V and 7 bases at J, leaving 7 bases unmatched. The CDR3 length is 13 residues. Per the germline V gene, CDR1 is MNHEY and CDR2 is SVGAGI. The CDR3 is CASSTTGRLEAFF. The CDR3 DNA follows: TGTGCCAGCAGTACGACAGGGAGGCTTGAAGCTTTCTTT.

This rearrangement joins TRBV28 to TRBJ1-2; 8 nucleotides line up with TRBD1. Germline CDR1 is MDHEN and CDR2 is SYDVKM. V trimming: 1 base; J trimming: 8 bases; junction bases outside the gene matches: 3. This CDR3 is built from 13 residues. The CDR3 here is CASSLSGGGGYTF. The DNA for the CDR3 is TGTGCCAGCAGTTTATCAGGGGGCGGCGGCTACACCTTC.

The rearrangement uses TRBV29-1 and TRBJ2-1; the D gene is possibly TRBD2 (5 bases). CDR1 SQVTM and CDR2 ANQGSEA come from the germline V gene. The CDR3 covers 10 residues. Trimming stripped 7 bases from V and 5 bases from J, with 6 bases between. Here the CDR3 reads CSGGNNEQFF. The CDR3 bases are TGCAGCGGAGGGAACAATGAGCAGTTCTTC.

V usage is TRBV23-1 and J usage is TRBJ1-5; possible D gene TRBD1, 5 bases. TRBV23-1 falls under the ORF class, with uncertain function. The ends were cut back, 3 bases at V and 0 bases at J, with 6 bases in the middle. The CDR3 extends over 14 amino acids. CDR3 sequence: CASSHRDSNQPQHF. The CDR3 bases are TGCGCCAGCAGTCACAGGGATAGCAATCAGCCCCAGCATTTT.

The gene calls are TRBV21-1 and TRBJ1-5; the table's D call, TRBD1, was not checked against the DNA. TRBV21-1 is classified as a pseudogene. The CDR3 has 19 residues. CDR3 sequence: CASSKPGQGRTYSNQPQHF. The CDR3 DNA reads TGTGCCAGCAGCAAACCCGGACAGGGGCGAACCTATAGCAATCAGCCCCAGCATTTT.

The CDR3 region is CSVPGLAKNIQYF. CDR3 bases: TGCAGCGTCCCGGGACTAGCTAAAAACATTCAGTACTTC. J is TRBJ2-4 and V is TRBV29-1, with 9 nucleotides matching TRBD2. CDR1 SQVTM and CDR2 ANQGSEA come from the germline V gene. The CDR3 totals 13 residues. The trim removed 6 bases at V and 4 bases at J, leaving 4 bases unmatched.

The chain joins TRBV9 to TRBJ1-5, with TRBD1 identical over 7 bases. CDR3 size: 15 residues. After removal of 10 bases from V and 0 bases from J, the junction contained 10 bases not matched to a gene. Germline CDR1 reads SGDLS; CDR2 reads YYNGEE. DNA for the CDR3: TGTGCCGCACGAAGGGGGCGTCTTAGCAATCAGCCCCAGCATTTT. This translates into CAARRGRLSNQPQHF.

The chain links TRBV5-1 to TRBJ1-1, with 12 bases identical to TRBD1. The CDR3 contains 16 residues. Germline CDR1 SGHRS, CDR2 YFSETQ. V trimming: 3 bases; J trimming: 3 bases; junction bases outside the gene matches: 6. The chain's CDR3 is CASSSGTGGWYTEAFF. The CDR3 DNA follows: TGCGCCAGCAGCTCGGGGACAGGGGGCTGGTACACTGAAGCTTTCTTT.

The chain carries TRBV10-3 and TRBJ1-4; 9 bases map to TRBD1. The CDR3 has 14 residues. CDR1 is ENHRY, CDR2 SYGVKD, per germline. Trimming took 3 bases from V and 7 from J; bases not matched to a gene: 3. For the CDR3, the DNA is TGTGCCATCAGTGACGGGACAGGGATTGAAAAACTGTTTTTT. It codes for CAISDGTGIEKLFF.

The chain carries TRBV6-1 and TRBJ1-4, with 7 bases matching TRBD1. Trimming at V came to 1 base and at J to 5 bases, leaving 7 bases not matched to a gene. The CDR3 is made up of 16 amino acids. Per the germline V gene, CDR1 is MNHNS and CDR2 is SASEGT. CDR3 sequence: CASSEGRGRVNEKLFF. In DNA, the CDR3 is TGTGCCAGCAGTGAAGGGAGGGGGCGAGTGAATGAAAAACTGTTTTTT.

V gene TRBV5-6 combines with J gene TRBJ2-1, with TRBD2 identical over 14 bases. CDR1 and CDR2 from the germline V gene are SGHDT and YYEEEE. The V and J ends lost 5 bases and 7 bases, in that order; junction bases with no gene match: 5. This CDR3 has 15 residues. CDR3 loop: CASRPGLAGVNEQFF. CDR3 DNA sequence: TGTGCCAGCAGACCGGGACTAGCGGGGGTAAATGAGCAGTTCTTC.

The chain employs TRBV27 and TRBJ2-7; D is uncertain. The V gene's germline CDR1 is MNHEY and CDR2 SMNVEV (reference sequence). V dropped 6 bases and J dropped 6 bases, with 12 bases sitting between them. The CDR3 contains 12 residues. The chain's CDR3 is CASSPTFGEQYF. The CDR3 DNA reads as TGTGCCAGCAGCCCAACCTTCGGCGAGCAGTACTTC.

The chain is built from TRBV30 and TRBJ2-1; 8 nucleotides align to TRBD2. Trimming at V came to 0 bases and at J to 2 bases, leaving 9 bases not matched to a gene. Germline V gives CDR1 GTSNPN, CDR2 SVGIG (reference sequence). The CDR3 totals 17 residues. CDR3 residues: CAWSVRLARRAYNEQFF. The DNA of the CDR3 is TGTGCCTGGAGTGTAAGACTAGCGAGACGAGCCTACAATGAGCAGTTCTTC.

The chain has TRBV7-2 and TRBJ2-5, with 9 bases lining up with TRBD1. From germline, CDR1 is SGHTA and CDR2 FQGNSA. The CDR3 has 16 residues. Losses at the gene ends were 5 bases for V and 5 bases for J; bases not matched to a gene: 12. The CDR3 nucleotides read TGTGCCAGCAGCACAATACAGGGGGCGCGGGGGGAGACCCAGTACTTC. Translated, it gives CASSTIQGARGETQYF.

V gene TRBV5-1 combines with J gene TRBJ2-5; 9 bases align to TRBD2. Germline V gene lookup returns CDR1 SGHRS and CDR2 YFSETQ. V shed 4 bases and J 0 bases; nucleotides not matched to a gene: 7. This CDR3 has 16 residues. CDR3 protein: CASSPHSGGNQETQYF. The CDR3 DNA reads as TGCGCCAGCAGCCCACATAGCGGGGGCAACCAAGAGACCCAGTACTTC.

This clone turned up a few times. The chain couples TRBV11-3 to TRBJ2-1; 10 bases match TRBD1. CDR1 and CDR2 from the germline V gene are SGHNT and YENEEA. Trimming took 5 bases from V and 6 from J; bases not matched to a gene: 4. CDR3 size: 14 residues. This CDR3 reads CASSHRDRGNEQFF. CDR3 nucleotide sequence: TGTGCCAGCAGCCATAGGGACAGGGGCAATGAGCAGTTCTTC. Supplemented by reference TRBV11-3 and TRBJ2-1, the full variable domain reads EAGVVQSPRYKIIEKKQPVAFWCNPISGHNTLYWYLQNLGQGPELLIRYENEEAVDDSQLPKDRFSAERLKGVDSTLKIQPAELGDSAVYLCASSHRDRGNEQFFGPGTRLTVL.